This T cell receptor beta chain was profiled in a study of CD8+ T cells in alopecia areata. From germline, CDR1 is SGHRS and CDR2 YFSETQ. Trimming took 0 bases from V and 3 from J; bases not matched to a gene: 7. CDR3 length equals 16 residues. Following extraction, RNA underwent reverse transcription to cDNA, which served as the sequencing template. Clones were read by immunoSEQ multiplex PCR, and TCRdb kept only the in-frame ones, dropping some. The table shows 150,000 or so clones, with around 86% occurring only once. The origin of this receptor is a human donor with alopecia areata. The rearrangement links TRBV5-1 to TRBJ2-7; TRBD2 agrees at 9 bases. The sample consisted of CD8+ T cells sorted from blood, taken at week 0. The DNA for the CDR3 is TGCGCCAGCAGCTTGGTGGTGTCTAGCGGGAACTACGAGCAGTACTTC. Residues: CASSLVVSSGNYEQYF.